The clone carrying this T cell receptor (beta chain) was recorded once. Recovered status applied to Cohort 3 donors who had two consecutive negative PCRs. It also applied to those with clearance or with symptom resolution. The sample comes from a study of blood T cell repertoires in COVID-19. Study context: Sites in the United States, Italy and Spain provided acute and convalescent COVID-19 samples. T cells, B-cell-depleted T cells, or PBMCs provided the cDNA or gDNA that served as material.

Data came from immunoSEQ multiplex PCR; TCRdb stores just in-frame clones and leaves some out. The repertoire holds 300,000 to 350,000 clones, with 70% to 90% as singletons. The source is a man aged 30-40 years who had recovered from COVID-19. The material sequenced was PBMCs or T cells enriched from blood (not recorded which).

The chain's CDR3 is CASIKAGSKPYGYTF. CDR3 coding DNA: TGTGCCAGTATCAAAGCGGGCAGTAAACCCTATGGCTACACCTTC. V is TRBV19 and J is TRBJ1-2; D gene ambiguous. V was pared by 7 bases and J by 4 bases, with 19 bases between. Germline V gene sequence: CDR1 LNHDA, CDR2 SQIVND (reference sequence). This CDR3 spans 15 amino acids.